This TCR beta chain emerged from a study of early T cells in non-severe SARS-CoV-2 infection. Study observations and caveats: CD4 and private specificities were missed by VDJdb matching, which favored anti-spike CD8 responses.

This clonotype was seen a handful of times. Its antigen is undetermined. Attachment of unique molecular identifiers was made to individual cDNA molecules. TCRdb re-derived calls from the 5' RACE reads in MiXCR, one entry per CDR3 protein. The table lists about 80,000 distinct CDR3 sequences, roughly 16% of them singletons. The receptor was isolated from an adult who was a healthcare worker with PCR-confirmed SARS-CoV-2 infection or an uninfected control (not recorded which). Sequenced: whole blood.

The CDR3 reads CASSQVLASPYNEQFF. The CDR3 DNA reads TGTGCCAGCAGCCAAGTTCTCGCTAGCCCCTACAATGAGCAGTTCTTC. The chain joins TRBV3-1 to TRBJ2-1; possible D gene TRBD2, 5 bases. Between the trimmed V and J ends, which lost 1 base and 2 bases, there was a span of 12 bases. Germline-derived CDR1 and CDR2 are LGHDT and YNNKEL (reference sequence). The CDR3 runs to 16 residues.